Below, 32 T cell receptor beta chains from the same sample are listed, as sequenced in a study of cytomegalovirus exposure and HLA in healthy donors. The primer mix had 60 Vbeta and 13 Jbeta primers. TCRdb's table, derived via immunoSEQ multiplex PCR, lists solely in-frame clones and lacks some. The data contain around 100,000 clones, 74% of them singletons. The sequencing sample was made of PBMCs. The origin of the receptors is a woman in her 40s in good health and CMV-seropositive.

The chain employs TRBV19 and TRBJ2-7; no clear D. The CDR3 has 13 amino acids. Trimming left V 4 bases short and J 2 bases short, with 9 bases between. Germline V CDR1 and CDR2: LNHDA, SQIVND (reference sequence). CDR3 nucleotides: TGTGCCAGTAGTAGCGGCAATGCCTACGAGCAGTACTTC. This sequence encodes CASSSGNAYEQYF.

This chain connects TRBV5-4 to TRBJ2-5; 7 bases map to TRBD1. The DNA end favors TRBJ2-7, so the J call may be wrong. Germline loops: CDR1 SGHNT, CDR2 YYREEE (reference sequence). The CDR3 is 16 residues long. The CDR3 sequence: CASGAITGVTTYEQYF. Written as DNA, the CDR3 is TGTGCCAGCGGCGCCATAACAGGGGTAACGACCTACGAGCAGTACTTC.

V is TRBV15 and J is TRBJ2-5, with 7 bases matching TRBD2. The J segment lost 5 bases and the V segment lost 9 bases, leaving 18 bases of the junction unmatched. CDR1 is LNHNV, CDR2 YYDKDF, per germline (reference sequence). The CDR3 runs to 16 residues. The DNA of the CDR3 is TGTGCCACACCACTCCTCCGGGGGGAAATTGAGGAGACCCAGTACTTC. This gives the protein CATPLLRGEIEETQYF.

J is TRBJ1-1 and V is TRBV27; TRBD1 matches 8 bases. The CDR3 sequence is 15 residues long. Germline V gene sequence: CDR1 MNHEY, CDR2 SMNVEV (reference sequence). Trimming took 3 bases from V and 1 from J; bases not matched to a gene: 4. The CDR3 spells CASSLGGQGNTEAFF. The CDR3 nucleotides are TGTGCCAGCAGTTTGGGCGGACAGGGGAACACTGAAGCTTTCTTT.

The CDR3 here is CASSPAGGYEQYF. CDR3 DNA sequence: TGTGCCAGCAGCCCGGCCGGGGGCTACGAGCAGTACTTC. The chain carries TRBV5-4 and TRBJ2-7; possible D gene TRBD2, 6 bases. V was pared by 4 bases and J by 3 bases, with 11 bases between. Germline assignment: CDR1 SGHNT and CDR2 YYREEE (reference sequence). The CDR3 is 13 amino acids.

This chain joins TRBV13 and TRBJ1-1; 7 positions match TRBD1. The J segment lost 4 bases and the V segment lost 1 base, leaving 0 bases of the junction unmatched. Germline CDR1 is PRHDT and CDR2 is FYEKMQ (reference sequence). CDR3 length: 13 amino acids. The CDR3 loop is CASSLDRGTEAFF. CDR3 DNA: TGTGCCAGCAGCTTAGACAGGGGCACTGAAGCTTTCTTT.

The table lists this clone with a count of one. V gene TRBV4-1 combines with J gene TRBJ1-6; 8 nucleotides align to TRBD1. This CDR3 has 17 residues. Germline CDR1 MGHRA, CDR2 YSYEKL. J gave up 5 bases and V 4 bases, and 10 bases lay outside the gene matches. This CDR3 is CASSPLGQGQNNSPLHF. CDR3 in DNA: TGCGCCAGCAGCCCACTTGGACAGGGTCAAAATAATTCACCCCTCCACTTT.

The V and J genes are TRBV4-2 and TRBJ2-1; 7 bases fit TRBD2. The CDR3 length is 13 residues. The J segment lost 8 bases and the V segment lost 2 bases, leaving 3 bases of the junction unmatched. Germline V gives CDR1 LGHNA, CDR2 YNFKEQ. This CDR3 is CASSQFREDEQFF. DNA for the CDR3: TGTGCCAGCAGCCAATTCCGGGAGGATGAGCAGTTCTTC.

This clone was counted once. The chain joins TRBV27 to TRBJ1-1, with D unclear. Germline V lookup: CDR1 MNHEY, CDR2 SMNVEV (reference sequence). The CDR3 sequence is 13 residues long. Trimming removed 3 bases from V and 1 base from J, with 6 bases in between. This CDR3 reads CASSLAENTEAFF. DNA for the CDR3: TGTGCCAGCAGTTTGGCCGAGAACACTGAAGCTTTCTTT.

This chain links TRBV7-6 with TRBJ2-1; 12 bases agree with TRBD2. V shed 5 bases, J shed 8 bases, and the junction held 7 bases outside the gene matches. Germline CDR1 and CDR2: SGHVS and FNYEAQ. The CDR3 contains 15 residues. The CDR3, as DNA: TGTGCCAGCAGCCAACAGACTAGCGGGAGTCATGAGCAGTTCTTC. Translation gives CASSQQTSGSHEQFF.

The genes are TRBV5-5 and TRBJ1-6, with a possible D match to TRBD1 (5 bases). The CDR3 has 16 amino acids. Trimming removed 1 base from V and 10 bases from J, with 18 bases in between. Germline-derived CDR1 and CDR2 are SGHKS and YYEKEE (reference sequence). The CDR3 nucleotides are TGTGCCAGCAGCTTGCGGTTGGTTAGGGGCGACTCACCCCTCCACTTT. Amino acids: CASSLRLVRGDSPLHF.

The chain recombines TRBV5-4 with TRBJ1-1; tentatively, D is TRBD1 (5 bases). The V end lost 4 bases, the J end lost 1 base, and 11 bases lay between the germline ends. The CDR3 covers 14 residues. CDR1 SGHNT and CDR2 YYREEE come from the germline V gene (reference sequence). The chain's CDR3 is CASSHLDRNTEAFF. The DNA for the CDR3 is TGTGCCAGCAGCCATCTCGACAGGAACACTGAAGCTTTCTTT. Full variable domain (rest looked up from reference TRBV5-4 and TRBJ1-1): ETGVTQSPTHLIKTRGQQVTLRCSSQSGHNTVSWYQQALGQGPQFIFQYYREEENGRGNFPPRFSGLQFPNYSSELNVNALELDDSALYLCASSHLDRNTEAFFGQGTRLTVV.

V usage is TRBV5-6 and J usage is TRBJ1-3; 8 bases are shared with TRBD1. This CDR3 has 17 residues. Germline-derived CDR1 and CDR2 are SGHDT and YYEEEE. V lost 0 bases and J lost 4; bases outside the gene matches: 9. Here the CDR3 DNA reads TGTGCCAGCAGCTTGGCCTCCCCCAGGGGGCGAGGAAACACCATATATTTT. It yields the protein CASSLASPRGRGNTIYF.

CDR3 bases: TGTGCCATCAGAGCCGGGACTAGCGGGGCCTACAATGAGCAGTTCTTC. It specifies CAIRAGTSGAYNEQFF. The chain uses TRBV10-3 and TRBJ2-1; the match to TRBD2 covers 13 bases. Germline-derived CDR1 and CDR2 are ENHRY and SYGVKD. The CDR3 has 16 amino acids. Losses at the gene ends were 6 bases for V and 2 bases for J; bases not matched to a gene: 4.

The genes are TRBV14 and TRBJ1-1; possibly TRBD1 for D (6 bases). Trimming cost V 0 bases and J 0 bases, with 8 bases left between them. Germline V CDR1 and CDR2: SGHDN, FVKESK. The CDR3 is 15 residues long. CDR3 protein: CASSQETGMNTEAFF. DNA of the CDR3: TGTGCCAGCAGCCAAGAGACAGGAATGAACACTGAAGCTTTCTTT.

The chain carries TRBV4-2 and TRBJ2-1, with a tentative D call TRBD1 (7 bases). This CDR3 has 15 residues. Between the trimmed V and J ends, which lost 0 bases and 9 bases, there was a span of 15 bases. Germline loops: CDR1 LGHNA, CDR2 YNFKEQ. The CDR3: CASSQEGGDGSEQFF. CDR3 coding DNA: TGTGCCAGCAGCCAAGAAGGGGGCGACGGGAGTGAGCAGTTCTTC.

This clone occurred a few times. The CDR3 bases are TGTGCCAGCAGTCGGGGCTATGGCTACACCTTC. It yields the protein CASSRGYGYTF. V is TRBV27 and J is TRBJ1-2; no clear D. V lost 5 bases, J lost 4 bases, and 5 bases lay in between. The CDR3 contains 11 residues. CDR1 and CDR2 (germline): MNHEY, SMNVEV (reference sequence).

The chain employs TRBV7-2 and TRBJ2-5, with TRBD2 matching over 7 bases. Germline loops: CDR1 SGHTA, CDR2 FQGNSA. Trimming took 1 base from V and 1 from J; bases not matched to a gene: 3. The CDR3 totals 15 residues. The chain's CDR3 is CASSLGGTIQETQYF. The CDR3 DNA reads as TGTGCCAGCAGCTTAGGGGGGACTATCCAAGAGACCCAGTACTTC.

The V call is TRBV6-5, the J call TRBJ1-1; D is perhaps TRBD1 (6 bases). Germline V lookup: CDR1 MNHEY, CDR2 SVGAGI. The CDR3 loop spans 13 amino acids. V lost 7 bases and J lost 6, with 15 bases in between. The CDR3 is CASTKRGLSEAFF. DNA for the CDR3: TGTGCCAGCACCAAAAGGGGGTTATCTGAAGCTTTCTTT.

V usage is TRBV19 and J usage is TRBJ2-3; 9 positions match TRBD1. The CDR3 loop spans 16 amino acids. From germline, CDR1 is LNHDA and CDR2 SQIVND (reference sequence). V dropped 3 bases and J dropped 2; count of bases not matched to a gene: 6. CDR3 sequence reads: CASSMGQGGDTDTQYF. DNA of the CDR3: TGTGCCAGTAGTATGGGACAGGGAGGGGACACAGATACGCAGTATTTT.

The J gene is TRBJ1-3, the V gene TRBV18; 7 positions match TRBD1. Germline values: CDR1 KGHSH, CDR2 LQKENI. The CDR3 has 15 residues. With V trimmed by 4 bases and J by 0 bases, 3 bases remained unmatched. The CDR3: CASSLGTDSGNTIYF. The CDR3 nucleotides read TGTGCCAGCTCACTCGGGACAGACTCTGGAAACACCATATATTTT.

The genes are TRBV19 and TRBJ1-5, with 7 bases aligning to TRBD1. V dropped 5 bases and J dropped 6; count of bases not matched to a gene: 4. The CDR3 covers 13 residues. Looked up from germline, CDR1 is LNHDA and CDR2 is SQIVND (reference sequence). The CDR3 coding sequence is TGTGCCAGTAGTTCTCAGGGGGTTCAGCCCCAGCATTTT. Protein: CASSSQGVQPQHF. Based on the CDR3 plus reference TRBV19 and TRBJ1-5, the full variable domain is DGGITQSPKYLFRKEGQNVTLSCEQNLNHDAMYWYRQDPGQGLRLIYYSQIVNDFQKGDIAEGYSVSREKKESFPLTVTSAQKNPTAFYLCASSSQGVQPQHFGDGTRLSIL.

CDR3 DNA sequence: TGCGCCAGCAGCTTGATGACTTCGGAATACGAGCAGTACTTC. Amino acids: CASSLMTSEYEQYF. The genes are TRBV5-1 and TRBJ2-7; D unclear. V lost 1 base and J 4 bases, leaving 12 bases between the germline ends. The germline V gene has CDR1 SGHRS and CDR2 YFSETQ. This CDR3 spans 14 amino acids.

This clone was seen more than once but under ten times. In DNA form, the CDR3 reads TGTGCCAGCGCTTTGGACAGGGGGATTATCACTGAAGCTTTCTTT. Protein: CASALDRGIITEAFF. V gene TRBV5-4 combines with J gene TRBJ1-1; 10 bases fit TRBD1. Germline V gene data show CDR1 as SGHNT and CDR2 as YYREEE (reference sequence). This CDR3 comprises 15 residues. V was pared by 7 bases and J by 4 bases, with 10 bases of the junction left unmatched. The full variable domain, its missing parts supplied by reference TRBV5-4 and TRBJ1-1, is ETGVTQSPTHLIKTRGQQVTLRCSSQSGHNTVSWYQQALGQGPQFIFQYYREEENGRGNFPPRFSGLQFPNYSSELNVNALELDDSALYLCASALDRGIITEAFFGQGTRLTVV.

The chain employs TRBV7-2 and TRBJ2-5; 12 positions match TRBD1. V lost 3 bases and J lost 4; bases outside the gene matches: 6. This CDR3 region has 16 residues. Germline CDR1 reads SGHTA; CDR2 reads FQGNSA. For the CDR3, the DNA is TGTGCCAGCAGCTTCCTGGGACAGGGGGCAGGAGAGACCCAGTACTTC. Its protein product is CASSFLGQGAGETQYF. Full variable domain (missing parts from reference TRBV7-2 and TRBJ2-5): GAGVSQSPSNKVTEKGKDVELRCDPISGHTALYWYRQSLGQGLEFLIYFQGNSAPDKSGLPSDRFSAERTGGSVSTLTIQRTQQEDSAVYLCASSFLGQGAGETQYFGPGTRLLVL.

This chain uses TRBV5-6 with TRBJ1-2; 9 bases fit TRBD1. Germline V CDR1 and CDR2: SGHDT, YYEEEE. V dropped 4 bases and J dropped 3; count of bases not matched to a gene: 7. The CDR3 runs to 15 residues. CDR3 sequence reads: CASSPGQGEDYGYTF. The CDR3 DNA reads TGTGCCAGCAGCCCGGGACAGGGTGAGGACTATGGCTACACCTTC.

This rearrangement joins TRBV30 to TRBJ1-6; D not resolved. The CDR3 spans 14 residues. Germline-derived CDR1 and CDR2 are GTSNPN and SVGIG (reference sequence). V shed 3 bases and J shed 5 bases, with 11 bases lying between them. The CDR3 coding sequence is TGTGCCTGGAGACCCGGGAATCATAATTCACCCCTCCACTTT. It specifies CAWRPGNHNSPLHF.

Comments on this clone: This same CDR3 is encoded by further DNA sequences in the sample. This chain joins TRBV14 and TRBJ2-3; 10 bases are a match to TRBD2. Looked up from germline, CDR1 is SGHDN and CDR2 is FVKESK. J was trimmed by 10 bases and V by 3 bases; bases with no gene match: 7. CDR3 length: 14 residues. CDR3 nucleotide sequence: TGTGCCAGCAGCCAGATGTCTAGCGGGAGTTCGCAGTATTTT. The encoded protein is CASSQMSSGSSQYF.

The chain has TRBV30 and TRBJ1-2; a possible D gene is TRBD1 (6 bases). With 0 bases removed from V and 2 bases from J, the gap between germline ends came to 16 bases. The germline V gene has CDR1 GTSNPN and CDR2 SVGIG (reference sequence). The CDR3 totals 16 residues. The CDR3 sequence is CAWSVQGHTPNYGYTF. CDR3 sequence (DNA): TGTGCCTGGAGTGTACAGGGCCATACTCCCAACTATGGCTACACCTTC.

V is TRBV2 and J is TRBJ2-2; 10 bases match TRBD2. V lost 2 bases and J lost 4; bases outside the gene matches: 10. Germline CDR1 SNHLY, CDR2 FYNNEI. This CDR3 has 18 amino acids. CDR3 in DNA: TGTGCCAGCAGTGAAAGGATCGCCCAGCGGGGGGGCACCGGGGAGCTGTTTTTT. Translating it yields CASSERIAQRGGTGELFF.

The chain joins TRBV4-1 to TRBJ2-5; D gene ambiguous. CDR3 length: 12 amino acids. Germline V lookup: CDR1 MGHRA, CDR2 YSYEKL. V lost 0 bases and J 13 bases, leaving 12 bases between the germline ends. The CDR3 region has the DNA TGCGCCAGCAGCCAAGAGGGCTACCCGGTGTACTTC. Translated: CASSQEGYPVYF.

The V call is TRBV9, the J call TRBJ1-2, with D hard to call. V lost 3 bases and J 3 bases, leaving 18 bases between the germline ends. This CDR3 is 16 amino acids long. The V gene's germline CDR1 is SGDLS and CDR2 YYNGEE. The CDR3: CASSGPLELRDYGYTF. In DNA, the CDR3 is TGTGCCAGCAGCGGACCCCTCGAGTTACGGGACTATGGCTACACCTTC.